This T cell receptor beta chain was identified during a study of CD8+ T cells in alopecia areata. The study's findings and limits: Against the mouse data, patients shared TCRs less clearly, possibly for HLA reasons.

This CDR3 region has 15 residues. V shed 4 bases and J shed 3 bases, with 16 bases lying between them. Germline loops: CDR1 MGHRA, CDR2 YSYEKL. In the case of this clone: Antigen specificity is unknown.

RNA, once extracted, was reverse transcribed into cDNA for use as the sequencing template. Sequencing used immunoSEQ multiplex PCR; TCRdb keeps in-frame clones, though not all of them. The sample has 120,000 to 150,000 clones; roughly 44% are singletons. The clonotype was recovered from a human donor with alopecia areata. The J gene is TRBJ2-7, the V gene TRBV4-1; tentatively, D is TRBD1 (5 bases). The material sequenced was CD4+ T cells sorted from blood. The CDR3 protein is CASSRLTGLDYEQYF. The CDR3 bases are TGCGCCAGCAGCCGGCTAACAGGCCTCGACTACGAGCAGTACTTC.